This record looks at one T cell receptor beta chain sequence and its context. Its antigen remains unknown. Germline V gene data show CDR1 as SNHLY and CDR2 as FYNNEI. The J segment lost 4 bases and the V segment lost 6 bases, leaving 9 bases of the junction unmatched. The length of the CDR3 is 14 residues. The data stem from a study of cytomegalovirus exposure and HLA in healthy donors. Study-level points and caveats: When a later analysis compared HLA-associated TCR beta chains with equally common others, the HLA-associated chains turned out to be more clonally expanded and to have lower generation probabilities. As a later analysis showed, a missense DCLRE1C variant was linked to trimming of TCR beta V- and J-genes. While the bulk of TCR sequences proved rare, some public TCRs turned up in many donors.

The PCR contained 60 Vbeta and 13 Jbeta primers. The assay was immunoSEQ multiplex PCR, and TCRdb's table has in-frame clones only and misses some. The table records about 84,000 clones, around 80% of them present only once. The source material was PBMCs. The TCR comes from a male donor in good health and CMV-seropositive. The chain employs TRBV2 and TRBJ2-7, with TRBD2 matching 7 bases. The CDR3 loop reads CASRRESSGYEQYF. The DNA of the CDR3 is TGTGCCAGCAGAAGGGAAAGTAGCGGGTACGAGCAGTACTTC.